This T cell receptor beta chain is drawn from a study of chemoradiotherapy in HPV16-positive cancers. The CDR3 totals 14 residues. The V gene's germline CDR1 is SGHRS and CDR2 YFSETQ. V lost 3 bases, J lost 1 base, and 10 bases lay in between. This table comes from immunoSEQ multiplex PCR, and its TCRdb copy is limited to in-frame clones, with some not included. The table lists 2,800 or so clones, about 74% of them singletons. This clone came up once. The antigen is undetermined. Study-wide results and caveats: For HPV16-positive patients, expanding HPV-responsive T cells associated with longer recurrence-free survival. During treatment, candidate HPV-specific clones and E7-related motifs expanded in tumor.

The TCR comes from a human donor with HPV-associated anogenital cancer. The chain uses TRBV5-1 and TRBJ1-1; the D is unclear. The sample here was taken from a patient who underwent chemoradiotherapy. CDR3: CASSYVGWNTEAFF. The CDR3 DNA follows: TGCGCCAGCAGCTACGTAGGGTGGAACACTGAAGCTTTCTTT.